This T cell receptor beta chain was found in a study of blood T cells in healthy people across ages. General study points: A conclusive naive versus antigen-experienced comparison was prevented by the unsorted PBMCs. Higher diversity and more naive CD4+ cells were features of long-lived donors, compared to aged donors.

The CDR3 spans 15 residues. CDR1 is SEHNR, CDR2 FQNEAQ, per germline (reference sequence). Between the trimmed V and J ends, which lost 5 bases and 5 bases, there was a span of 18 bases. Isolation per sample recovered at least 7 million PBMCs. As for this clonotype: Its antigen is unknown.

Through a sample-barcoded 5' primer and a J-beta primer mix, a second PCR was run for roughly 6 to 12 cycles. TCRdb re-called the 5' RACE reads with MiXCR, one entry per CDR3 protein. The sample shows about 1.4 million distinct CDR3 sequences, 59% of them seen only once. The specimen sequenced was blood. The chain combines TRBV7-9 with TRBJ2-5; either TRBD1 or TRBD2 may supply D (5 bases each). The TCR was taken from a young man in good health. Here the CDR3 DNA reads TGTGCCAGCAGCAAAGTAACCGGGGCCCGGGAGACCCAGTACTTC. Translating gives CASSKVTGARETQYF.